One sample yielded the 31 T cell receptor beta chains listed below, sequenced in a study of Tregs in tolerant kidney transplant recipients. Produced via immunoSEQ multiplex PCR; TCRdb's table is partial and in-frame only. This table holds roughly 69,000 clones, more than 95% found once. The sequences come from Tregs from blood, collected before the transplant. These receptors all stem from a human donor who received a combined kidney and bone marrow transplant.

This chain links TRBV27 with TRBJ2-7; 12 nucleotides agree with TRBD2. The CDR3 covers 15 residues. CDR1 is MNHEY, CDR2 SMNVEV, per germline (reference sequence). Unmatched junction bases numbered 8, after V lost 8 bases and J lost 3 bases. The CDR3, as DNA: TGTGCCAGCTGCCCTCTAGCGGGAGGGAACTACGAGCAGTACTTC. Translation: CASCPLAGGNYEQYF.

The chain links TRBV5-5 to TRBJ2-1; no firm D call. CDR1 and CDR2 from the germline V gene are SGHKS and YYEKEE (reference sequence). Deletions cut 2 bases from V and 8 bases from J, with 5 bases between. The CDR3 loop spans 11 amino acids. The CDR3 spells CASSFIDEQFF. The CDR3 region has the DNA TGTGCCAGCAGCTTTATTGATGAGCAGTTCTTC.

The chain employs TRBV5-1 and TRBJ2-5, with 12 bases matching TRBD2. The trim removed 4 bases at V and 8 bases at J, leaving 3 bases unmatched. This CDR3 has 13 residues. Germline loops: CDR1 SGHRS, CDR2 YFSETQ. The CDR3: CASSPGLAGTQYF. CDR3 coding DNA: TGCGCCAGCAGCCCGGGACTAGCGGGTACCCAGTACTTC.

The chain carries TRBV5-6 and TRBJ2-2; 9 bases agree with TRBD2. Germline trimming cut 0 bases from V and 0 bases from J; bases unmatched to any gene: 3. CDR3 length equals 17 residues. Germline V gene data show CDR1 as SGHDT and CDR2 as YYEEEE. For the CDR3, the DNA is TGTGCCAGCAGCTTGGTTAGCGGGAGCACGAACACCGGGGAGCTGTTTTTT. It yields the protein CASSLVSGSTNTGELFF.

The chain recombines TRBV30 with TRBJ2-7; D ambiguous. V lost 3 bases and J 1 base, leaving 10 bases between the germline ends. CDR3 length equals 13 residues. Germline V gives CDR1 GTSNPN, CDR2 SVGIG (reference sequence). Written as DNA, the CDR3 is TGTGCCTGGAGCGGTCCGCCTTCCTACGAGCAGTACTTC. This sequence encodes CAWSGPPSYEQYF.

The CDR3 sequence: CASSPTASNGYTF. The CDR3 DNA follows: TGTGCCAGCTCACCGACAGCATCTAATGGCTACACCTTC. The V gene is TRBV18, the J gene TRBJ1-2, with D possibly being TRBD1 (5 bases). Germline V gene lookup returns CDR1 KGHSH and CDR2 LQKENI. V gave up 3 bases and J gave up 6 bases, with 11 bases separating them. The CDR3 is made up of 13 amino acids.

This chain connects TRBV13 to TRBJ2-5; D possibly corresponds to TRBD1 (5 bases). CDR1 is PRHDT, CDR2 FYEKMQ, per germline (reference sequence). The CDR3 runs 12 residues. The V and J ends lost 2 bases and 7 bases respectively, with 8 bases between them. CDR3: CASSLWGGTQYF. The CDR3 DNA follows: TGTGCCAGCAGCTTATGGGGCGGGACCCAGTACTTC.

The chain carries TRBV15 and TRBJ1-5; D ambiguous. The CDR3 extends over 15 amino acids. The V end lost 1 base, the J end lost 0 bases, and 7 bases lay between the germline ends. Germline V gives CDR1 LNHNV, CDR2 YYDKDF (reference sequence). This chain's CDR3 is CATSRVRYSNQPQHF. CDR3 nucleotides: TGTGCCACCAGCAGAGTTCGGTATAGCAATCAGCCCCAGCATTTT.

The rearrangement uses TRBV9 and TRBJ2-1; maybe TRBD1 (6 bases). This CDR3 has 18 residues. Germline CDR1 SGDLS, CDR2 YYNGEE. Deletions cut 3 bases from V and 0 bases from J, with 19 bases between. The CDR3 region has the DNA TGTGCCAGCAGCGCGCTTAGGGGGTTCCGTGACTCCTACAATGAGCAGTTCTTC. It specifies CASSALRGFRDSYNEQFF.

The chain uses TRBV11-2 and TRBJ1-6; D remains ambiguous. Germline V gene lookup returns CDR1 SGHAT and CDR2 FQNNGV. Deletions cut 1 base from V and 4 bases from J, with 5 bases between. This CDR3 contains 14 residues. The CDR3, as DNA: TGTGCCAGCAGCTTAGGAGTATATAATTCACCCCTCCACTTT. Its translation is CASSLGVYNSPLHF.

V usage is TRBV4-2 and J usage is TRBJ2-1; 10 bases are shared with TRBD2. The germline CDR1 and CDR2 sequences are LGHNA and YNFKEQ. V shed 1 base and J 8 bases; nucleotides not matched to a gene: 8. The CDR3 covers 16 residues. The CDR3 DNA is TGTGCCAGCAGCCAAGGACTAGCGGGTACAGGAGATGAGCAGTTCTTC. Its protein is CASSQGLAGTGDEQFF.

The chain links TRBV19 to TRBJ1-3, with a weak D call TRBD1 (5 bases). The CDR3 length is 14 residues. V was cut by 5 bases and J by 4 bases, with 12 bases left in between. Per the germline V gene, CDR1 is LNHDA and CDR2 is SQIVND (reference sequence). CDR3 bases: TGTGCCAGTAGTTCAAGGACATCGGGAAACACCATATATTTT. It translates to CASSSRTSGNTIYF. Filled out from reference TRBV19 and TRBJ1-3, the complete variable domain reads DGGITQSPKYLFRKEGQNVTLSCEQNLNHDAMYWYRQDPGQGLRLIYYSQIVNDFQKGDIAEGYSVSREKKESFPLTVTSAQKNPTAFYLCASSSRTSGNTIYFGEGSWLTVV.

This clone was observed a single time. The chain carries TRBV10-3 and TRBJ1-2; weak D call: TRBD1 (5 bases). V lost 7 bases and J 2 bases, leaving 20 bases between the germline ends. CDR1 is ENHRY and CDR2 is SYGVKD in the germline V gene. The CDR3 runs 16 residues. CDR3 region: CAITQTVGIGNYGYTF. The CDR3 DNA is TGTGCCATCACCCAGACAGTTGGGATCGGAAACTATGGCTACACCTTC.

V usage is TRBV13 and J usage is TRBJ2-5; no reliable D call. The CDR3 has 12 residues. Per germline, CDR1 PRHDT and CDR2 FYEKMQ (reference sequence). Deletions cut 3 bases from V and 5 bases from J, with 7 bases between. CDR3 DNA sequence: TGTGCCAGCAGCTTGAACATTGAGACCCAGTACTTC. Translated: CASSLNIETQYF.

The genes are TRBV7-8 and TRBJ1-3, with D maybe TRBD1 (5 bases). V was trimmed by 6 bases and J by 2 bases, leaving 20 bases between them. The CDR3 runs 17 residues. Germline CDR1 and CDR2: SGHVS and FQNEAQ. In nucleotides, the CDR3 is TGTGCCAGCAGACCAATATGGGCAGGGAAGACTGGAAACACCATATATTTT. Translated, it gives CASRPIWAGKTGNTIYF.

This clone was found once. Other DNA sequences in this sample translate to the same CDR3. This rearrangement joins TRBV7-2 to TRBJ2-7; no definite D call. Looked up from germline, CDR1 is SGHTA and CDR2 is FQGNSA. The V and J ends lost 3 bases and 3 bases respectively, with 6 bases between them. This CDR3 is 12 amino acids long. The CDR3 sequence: CASSLSGYEQYF. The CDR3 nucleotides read TGTGCCAGCAGCTTGTCGGGCTACGAGCAGTACTTC. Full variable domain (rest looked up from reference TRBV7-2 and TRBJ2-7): GAGVSQSPSNKVTEKGKDVELRCDPISGHTALYWYRQSLGQGLEFLIYFQGNSAPDKSGLPSDRFSAERTGGSVSTLTIQRTQQEDSAVYLCASSLSGYEQYFGPGTRLTVT.

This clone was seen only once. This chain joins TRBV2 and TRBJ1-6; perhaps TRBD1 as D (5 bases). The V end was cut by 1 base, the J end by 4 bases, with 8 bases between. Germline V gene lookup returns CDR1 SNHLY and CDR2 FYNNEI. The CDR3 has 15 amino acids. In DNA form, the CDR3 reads TGTGCCAGCAGTGAAGGGGGCAGGTATAATTCACCCCTCCACTTT. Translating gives CASSEGGRYNSPLHF.

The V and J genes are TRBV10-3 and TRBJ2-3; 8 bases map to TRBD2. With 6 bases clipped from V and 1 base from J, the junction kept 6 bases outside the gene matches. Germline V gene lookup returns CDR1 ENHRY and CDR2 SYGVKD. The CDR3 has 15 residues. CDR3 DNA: TGTGCCATCAGAATCGGGGGGGCGGGCACAGATACGCAGTATTTT. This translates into CAIRIGGAGTDTQYF.

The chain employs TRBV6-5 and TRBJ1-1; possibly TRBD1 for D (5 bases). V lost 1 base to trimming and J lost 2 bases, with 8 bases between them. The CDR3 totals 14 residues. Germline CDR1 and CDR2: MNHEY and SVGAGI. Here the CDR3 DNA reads TGTGCCAGCAGTTACTTGGGGGGAAACACTGAAGCTTTCTTT. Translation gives CASSYLGGNTEAFF.

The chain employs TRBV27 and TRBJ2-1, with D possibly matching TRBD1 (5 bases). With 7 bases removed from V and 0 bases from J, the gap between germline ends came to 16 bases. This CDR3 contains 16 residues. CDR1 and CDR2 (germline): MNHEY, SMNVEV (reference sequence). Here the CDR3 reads CASKKGRSSSYNEQFF. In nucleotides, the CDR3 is TGTGCCAGCAAAAAGGGGCGGAGTAGCTCCTACAATGAGCAGTTCTTC.

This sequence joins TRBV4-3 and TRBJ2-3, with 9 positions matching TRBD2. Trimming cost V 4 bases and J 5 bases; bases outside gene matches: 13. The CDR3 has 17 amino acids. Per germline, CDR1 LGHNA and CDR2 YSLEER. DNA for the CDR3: TGCGCCAGCAGCCCAAGATCTTGGCTAGCGGGAAGAGATACGCAGTATTTT. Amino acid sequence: CASSPRSWLAGRDTQYF.

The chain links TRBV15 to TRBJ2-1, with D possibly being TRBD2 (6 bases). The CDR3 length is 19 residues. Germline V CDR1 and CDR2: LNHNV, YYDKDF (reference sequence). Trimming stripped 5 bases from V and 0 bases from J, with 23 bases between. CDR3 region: CATSPQIGGRVSSYNEQFF. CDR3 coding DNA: TGTGCCACCAGCCCCCAGATCGGGGGTCGGGTTAGCTCCTACAATGAGCAGTTCTTC.

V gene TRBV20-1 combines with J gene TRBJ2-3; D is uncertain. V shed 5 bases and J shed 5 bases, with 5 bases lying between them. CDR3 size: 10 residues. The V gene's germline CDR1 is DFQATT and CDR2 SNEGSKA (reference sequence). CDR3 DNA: TGCAGTGCTTCGAGAGATACGCAGTATTTT. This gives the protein CSASRDTQYF.

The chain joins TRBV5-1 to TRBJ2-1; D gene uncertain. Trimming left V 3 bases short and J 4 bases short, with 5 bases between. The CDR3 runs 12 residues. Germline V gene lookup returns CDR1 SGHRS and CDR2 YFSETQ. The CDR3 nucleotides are TGCGCCAGCAGCTCCCGGTACAATGAGCAGTTCTTC. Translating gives CASSSRYNEQFF.

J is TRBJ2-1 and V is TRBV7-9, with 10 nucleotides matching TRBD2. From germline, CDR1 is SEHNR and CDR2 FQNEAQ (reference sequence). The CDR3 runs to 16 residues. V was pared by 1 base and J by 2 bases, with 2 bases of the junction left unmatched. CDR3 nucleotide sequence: TGTGCCAGCAGCTTAGGCCTAGCGGGAGCCTACAATGAGCAGTTCTTC. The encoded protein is CASSLGLAGAYNEQFF. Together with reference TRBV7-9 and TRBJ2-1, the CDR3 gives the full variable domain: DTGVSQNPRHKITKRGQNVTFRCDPISEHNRLYWYRQTLGQGPEFLTYFQNEAQLEKSRLLSDRFSAERPKGSFSTLEIQRTEQGDSAMYLCASSLGLAGAYNEQFFGPGTRLTVL.

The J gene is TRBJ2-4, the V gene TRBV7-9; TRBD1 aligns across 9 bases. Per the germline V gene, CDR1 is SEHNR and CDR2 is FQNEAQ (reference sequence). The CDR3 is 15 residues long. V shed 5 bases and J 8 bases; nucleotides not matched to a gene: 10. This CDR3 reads CASSPPGQGRYIQYF. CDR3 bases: TGTGCCAGCAGCCCACCGGGACAGGGAAGATACATTCAGTACTTC.

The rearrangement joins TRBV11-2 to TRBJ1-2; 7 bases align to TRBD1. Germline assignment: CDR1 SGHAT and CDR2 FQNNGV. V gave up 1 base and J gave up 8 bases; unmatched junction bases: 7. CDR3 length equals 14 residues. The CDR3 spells CASSLGNRGNGYTF. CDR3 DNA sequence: TGTGCCAGCAGCTTAGGGAACAGGGGAAACGGCTACACCTTC.

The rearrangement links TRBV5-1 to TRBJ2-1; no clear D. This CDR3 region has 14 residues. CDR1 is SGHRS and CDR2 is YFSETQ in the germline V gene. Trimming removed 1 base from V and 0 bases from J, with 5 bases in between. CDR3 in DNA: TGCGCCAGCAGCTTGTTTAGCTCCTACAATGAGCAGTTCTTC. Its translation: CASSLFSSYNEQFF.

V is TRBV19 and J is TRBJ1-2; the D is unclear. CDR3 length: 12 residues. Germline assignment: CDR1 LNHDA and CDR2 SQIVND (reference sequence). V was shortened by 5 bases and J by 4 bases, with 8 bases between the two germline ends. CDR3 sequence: CASSYEGYGYTF. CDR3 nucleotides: TGTGCCAGTAGTTACGAGGGCTATGGCTACACCTTC.

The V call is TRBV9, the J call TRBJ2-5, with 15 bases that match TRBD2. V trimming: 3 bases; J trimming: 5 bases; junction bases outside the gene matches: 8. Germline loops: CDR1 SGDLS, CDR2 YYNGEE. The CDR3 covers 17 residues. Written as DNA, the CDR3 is TGTGCCAGCAGCGAGGAGGGACTAGCGGGAGGCTGGGAGACCCAGTACTTC. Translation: CASSEEGLAGGWETQYF.

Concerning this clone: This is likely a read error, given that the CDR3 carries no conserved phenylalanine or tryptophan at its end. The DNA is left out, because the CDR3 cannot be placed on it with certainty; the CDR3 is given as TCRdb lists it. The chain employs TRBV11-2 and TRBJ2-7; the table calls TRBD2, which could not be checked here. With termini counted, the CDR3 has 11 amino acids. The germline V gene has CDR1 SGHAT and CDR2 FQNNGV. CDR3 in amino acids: CASSLFGTSQL.